This paragraph reports one T cell receptor beta chain. The data originate from a study of blood T cell repertoires in COVID-19. On the study more broadly: From the United States, Italy and Spain came samples of acute and convalescent COVID-19. Sources were T cells, B-cell-depleted T cells, or PBMCs; the material itself was cDNA or gDNA.

CDR3 length equals 16 residues. Germline CDR1 MGHRA, CDR2 YSYEKL. V shed 0 bases, J shed 4 bases, and the junction held 5 bases outside the gene matches. Assay: immunoSEQ multiplex PCR; the TCRdb copy retains only in-frame clones and omits some. Here the sample spans 100,000 to 150,000 clones, approximately 71% being singletons. The gene calls are TRBV4-1 and TRBJ1-2, with 10 bases fitting TRBD1. The sequencing input was peripheral blood. The receptor was isolated from a human donor in a cohort sampled during active COVID-19. CDR3: CASSQDGTGAFYGYTF. The CDR3 DNA sequence: TGCGCCAGCAGCCAAGATGGGACAGGGGCTTTCTATGGCTACACCTTC.